This entry lists 27 T cell receptor beta chains sequenced from one sample in a study of Graves' ophthalmopathy and Graves' hyperthyroidism. Amplified TCR beta CDR3 regions were obtained using RNA transcripts as template. After a first-round RT-PCR with HTBI primers, a second-round multiplex PCR was run. TCRdb re-called the multiplex PCR reads through MiXCR, storing one row per CDR3 protein. The sample lists 350,000 to 400,000 distinct CDR3 sequences, 15% to 19% seen once, with about 7% in the top ten. Material for sequencing was peripheral blood. These receptors were collected from a woman aged 18-35 years with stable Graves' hyperthyroidism.

The table lists this clonotype with many counts. The J gene is TRBJ1-1, the V gene TRBV6-1, with a tentative D call TRBD1 (6 bases). The CDR3 covers 12 residues. V shed 6 bases and J shed 8 bases, with 13 bases lying between them. Germline assignment: CDR1 MNHNS and CDR2 SASEGT. The CDR3: CASRRGSREAFF. CDR3 DNA sequence: TGTGCCAGCAGGAGGGGGTCCCGGGAAGCTTTCTTT.

This clonotype was counted at least ten times. The V and J genes are TRBV28 and TRBJ2-7; no reliable D call. This CDR3 comprises 12 residues. Trimming took off 1 base at V and 6 bases at J, with 7 bases between the two ends. Germline V gene lookup returns CDR1 MDHEN and CDR2 SYDVKM. The CDR3 DNA reads as TGTGCCAGCAGTTTATTAGTTTCCGAGCAGTACTTC. Translating it yields CASSLLVSEQYF.

The gene calls are TRBV12-5 and TRBJ1-1; TRBD1 might be the D (6 bases). The CDR3 contains 16 residues. The V gene lost 2 bases and the J gene lost 8 bases, with 21 bases spanning the gap. The germline V gene has CDR1 LGHNT and CDR2 FRNRAP. The CDR3 spells CASGLTAGQMLLEAFF. As DNA, the CDR3 is TGTGCTAGTGGTTTGACGGCCGGACAGATGTTATTGGAAGCTTTCTTT. The variable domain in full, completed from reference TRBV12-5 and TRBJ1-1, reads DARVTQTPRHKVTEMGQEVTMRCQPILGHNTVFWYRQTMMQGLELLAYFRNRAPLDDSGMPKDRFSAEMPDATLATLKIQPSEPRDSAVYFCASGLTAGQMLLEAFFGQGTRLTVV.

The V gene is TRBV6-5, the J gene TRBJ2-7; 11 bases match TRBD1. The junction had 3 bases not matched to a gene; V was cut back by 4 bases and J by 1 base. The CDR3 runs to 15 residues. The germline gives CDR1 MNHEY, CDR2 SVGAGI. CDR3 DNA: TGTGCCAGCAGTTCGGGACAGGGGGAATCCTACGAGCAGTACTTC. Residues: CASSSGQGESYEQYF.

This clonotype was seen repeatedly, ten times or more. The chain recombines TRBV6-2 or TRBV6-3 with TRBJ1-5; no clear D. The CDR3 sequence is 13 residues long. Looked up from germline, CDR1 is MNHEY and CDR2 is SVGEGT. Trimming cost V 1 base and J 7 bases, with 8 bases left between them. The CDR3 sequence: CASSYWGGQPQHF. The CDR3 bases are TGTGCCAGCAGTTACTGGGGAGGGCAGCCCCAGCATTTT.

CDR3 nucleotides: TGTGCCAGCAGCTTGGGCGGGCCACCGAACACCGGGGAGCTGTTTTTT. Residues: CASSLGGPPNTGELFF. V and J are TRBV5-4 and TRBJ2-2; weak D call: TRBD2 (5 bases). Germline values: CDR1 SGHNT, CDR2 YYREEE (reference sequence). The CDR3 consists of 16 residues. V lost 0 bases to trimming and J lost 0 bases, with 9 bases between them.

This clonotype has at least ten counts. The chain combines TRBV19 with TRBJ1-5; 9 positions agree with TRBD1. The CDR3 extends over 15 amino acids. Losses at the gene ends were 7 bases for V and 1 base for J; bases not matched to a gene: 5. Germline values: CDR1 LNHDA, CDR2 SQIVND (reference sequence). CDR3 DNA sequence: TGTGCCAGTACCCCGGGACAGGGAAGCAATCAGCCCCAGCATTTT. The encoded protein is CASTPGQGSNQPQHF.

V and J are TRBV19 and TRBJ1-2, with a weak D call TRBD1 (6 bases). Germline values: CDR1 LNHDA, CDR2 SQIVND (reference sequence). The V end was cut by 3 bases, the J end by 8 bases, with 13 bases between. CDR3 length: 13 residues. This chain's CDR3 is CASSIPGAGGYTF. DNA of the CDR3: TGTGCCAGTAGTATCCCAGGGGCGGGAGGCTACACCTTC. The full variable domain, in which reference TRBV19 and TRBJ1-2 provide the parts outside the CDR3, is DGGITQSPKYLFRKEGQNVTLSCEQNLNHDAMYWYRQDPGQGLRLIYYSQIVNDFQKGDIAEGYSVSREKKESFPLTVTSAQKNPTAFYLCASSIPGAGGYTFGSGTRLTVV.

The chain joins TRBV12-3 or TRBV12-4 to TRBJ1-5; TRBD1 agrees at 12 bases. The CDR3 spans 15 residues. Unmatched junction bases numbered 5, after V lost 4 bases and J lost 7 bases. CDR3 protein: CASSWGQGARQPQHF. The CDR3 nucleotides read TGTGCCAGCAGTTGGGGACAGGGGGCACGACAGCCCCAGCATTTT.

As to this clonotype: The junction shows a germline mismatch at one end, possibly a read error. The chain links TRBV28 to TRBJ2-7; 7 bases line up with TRBD1. The CDR3 contains 14 residues. In germline, CDR1 is MDHEN, CDR2 SYDVKM. The CDR3 coding sequence is TGTGCCAGCAGTATCCAGACAGGGAACTACGAGCATTACTTC. This codes for CASSIQTGNYEHYF.

For this clonotype: Being one base from a much bigger clone, this may be a read error. The gene calls are TRBV7-2 and TRBJ2-7; a possible D gene is TRBD1 (5 bases). Germline CDR1 SGHTA, CDR2 FQGNSA. This CDR3 has 15 residues. V was shortened by 1 base and J by 3 bases, with 13 bases between the two germline ends. Here the CDR3 reads CASSLVTEKGYEQYF. In DNA form, the CDR3 reads TGTGCCAGCAGCTTAGTGACAGAGAAAGGCTACGAGCAGTACTTC.

The J gene is TRBJ1-6, the V gene TRBV12-3 or TRBV12-4, with D unresolved. The CDR3 has 12 amino acids. The V and J ends lost 1 base and 10 bases respectively, with 5 bases between them. This CDR3 is CASSLGRSPLHF. CDR3 DNA: TGTGCCAGCAGTTTAGGGAGATCACCCCTCCACTTT.

This clonotype was recorded many times. The chain recombines TRBV20-1 with TRBJ2-5; 8 bases match TRBD2. CDR3 size: 13 residues. After removal of 3 bases from V and 3 bases from J, the junction contained 3 bases not matched to a gene. Germline V gene sequence: CDR1 DFQATT, CDR2 SNEGSKA (reference sequence). The CDR3 sequence is CSARLSGEETQYF. The CDR3 nucleotides read TGCAGTGCTAGGCTTAGCGGGGAAGAGACCCAGTACTTC.

This clonotype was recorded many times. V and J are TRBV20-1 and TRBJ2-7; 7 nucleotides match TRBD2. Germline loops: CDR1 DFQATT, CDR2 SNEGSKA (reference sequence). The CDR3 is 15 amino acids. V was clipped by 1 base and J by 3 bases; unmatched bases: 9. DNA for the CDR3: TGCAGTGCTAGAGCTGGGGGGGGTGGGCTCTACGAGCAGTACTTC. It encodes CSARAGGGGLYEQYF.

The gene calls are TRBV20-1 and TRBJ2-7, with D possibly being TRBD1 (5 bases). Germline CDR1 DFQATT, CDR2 SNEGSKA (reference sequence). The CDR3 length is 14 residues. Trimming cost V 5 bases and J 3 bases, with 17 bases left between them. CDR3 DNA: TGCAGTGCTCCTCAGGGAATAGGGCGCTACGAGCAGTACTTC. Translation gives CSAPQGIGRYEQYF.

This clonotype was found a few times. The chain is built from TRBV5-1 and TRBJ1-1; tentative D call: TRBD1 (6 bases). The V end was cut by 3 bases, the J end by 3 bases, with 12 bases between. Germline assignment: CDR1 SGHRS and CDR2 YFSETQ. This CDR3 is 14 amino acids long. The CDR3 spells CASSSAQGDTEAFF. The CDR3 region has the DNA TGCGCCAGCAGCTCTGCACAGGGAGACACTGAAGCTTTCTTT.

The chain combines TRBV19 with TRBJ1-5, with D possibly TRBD1 on 5 matching bases. This CDR3 has 16 amino acids. Germline values: CDR1 LNHDA, CDR2 SQIVND (reference sequence). Trimming left V 7 bases short and J 2 bases short, with 18 bases between. In DNA, the CDR3 is TGTGCCAGTAAGAGGTCGGGGGAAGTAGGCAATCAGCCCCAGCATTTT. Protein product: CASKRSGEVGNQPQHF. Combining the CDR3 with reference TRBV19 and TRBJ1-5 gives the whole variable domain DGGITQSPKYLFRKEGQNVTLSCEQNLNHDAMYWYRQDPGQGLRLIYYSQIVNDFQKGDIAEGYSVSREKKESFPLTVTSAQKNPTAFYLCASKRSGEVGNQPQHFGDGTRLSIL.

As concerns this clonotype: One end of the junction does not line up with germline, which may come from a read error. V gene TRBV13 combines with J gene TRBJ2-4, with 8 bases that match TRBD1. The CDR3 is 14 residues long. Germline CDR1 is PRHDT and CDR2 is FYEKMQ (reference sequence). The CDR3 protein is CASSQDRVGNIKYF. For the CDR3, the DNA is TGTGCCAGCAGCCAGGACAGGGTGGGGAACATTAAGTACTTC.

A few counts support this clonotype. A read error may account for a junction end that differs from germline. The chain joins TRBV11-2 to TRBJ1-1; 8 nucleotides line up with TRBD1. The CDR3 is made up of 17 amino acids. The germline V gene encodes CDR1 SGHAT and CDR2 FQNNGV. The CDR3 region has the DNA TGTGCCAGCAGCCTCAGGGGGGACAGGTGTAGGAACACTGAAGCTCTCTTT. Amino acid sequence: CASSLRGDRCRNTEALF. The full variable domain, rest sourced from reference TRBV11-2 and TRBJ1-1, is EAGVAQSPRYKIIEKRQSVAFWCNPISGHATLYWYQQILGQGPKLLIQFQNNGVVDDSQLPKDRFSAERLKGVDSTLKIQPAKLEDSAVYLCASSLRGDRCRNTEALFGQGTRLTVV.

This clonotype was seen a handful of times. A read error may explain this, as a much larger clone is one base away. The chain links TRBV19 to TRBJ1-1; no definite D call. This CDR3 region has 13 residues. The germline V gene has CDR1 LNHDA and CDR2 SQIVND (reference sequence). CDR3 DNA sequence: TGTGCCAGTAGTATAGGAGTAGGAACTGAAGCTTGCTTT. Encoded protein: CASSIGVGTEACF.

This clonotype has a count of ten or more. The rearrangement joins TRBV2 to TRBJ2-5; D possibly matches TRBD1 or TRBD2 (5 bases each). This CDR3 is built from 14 residues. The V gene's germline CDR1 is SNHLY and CDR2 FYNNEI. The ends were cut back, 8 bases at V and 10 bases at J, with 23 bases in the middle. Written as DNA, the CDR3 is TGTGCCAGCCACAAGGGGAGAGGGGTACCGGGCCAGTACTTC. As protein: CASHKGRGVPGQYF.

This clonotype was counted ten times or more. The V gene is TRBV27, the J gene TRBJ2-7, with 9 nucleotides matching TRBD1. J gave up 7 bases and V 5 bases, and 6 bases lay outside the gene matches. The length of the CDR3 is 13 residues. CDR1 and CDR2 from the germline V gene are MNHEY and SMNVEV (reference sequence). The CDR3 reads CASSGTGTREQYF. CDR3 sequence (DNA): TGTGCCAGCAGTGGGACAGGGACAAGAGAGCAGTACTTC.

The rearrangement uses TRBV28 and TRBJ1-2; a weak D match, TRBD1 (5 bases). CDR1 MDHEN and CDR2 SYDVKM come from the germline V gene. Trimming took off 5 bases at V and 9 bases at J, with 16 bases between the two ends. The CDR3 sequence is 13 residues long. Written as DNA, the CDR3 is TGTGCCAGCAGTCTCGACAGCCATGGGCGCTACACCTTC. It translates to CASSLDSHGRYTF.

This clonotype was seen many times. The chain links TRBV6-1 to TRBJ1-5; no reliable D call. In germline, CDR1 is MNHNS, CDR2 SASEGT. The CDR3 totals 16 residues. The V end lost 6 bases, the J end lost 5 bases, and 20 bases lay between the germline ends. The CDR3: CASRVKGPRIDQPQHF. CDR3 bases: TGTGCCAGCAGAGTTAAGGGTCCGAGGATAGATCAGCCCCAGCATTTT.

This clonotype was counted at least ten times. This chain uses TRBV6-2 or TRBV6-3 with TRBJ2-5; D gene ambiguous. Germline V gene sequence: CDR1 MNHEY, CDR2 SVGEGT. Trimming pared 7 bases from V and 1 base from J, leaving 10 bases between. The CDR3 is made up of 13 amino acids. CDR3 DNA: TGTGCCAGCACCGGCGCGGTCCAAGAGACCCAGTACTTC. As protein: CASTGAVQETQYF.

The sample holds many counts of this clonotype. The J gene is TRBJ1-6, the V gene TRBV12-3 or TRBV12-4, with D uncertain. Trimming pared 6 bases from V and 9 bases from J, leaving 15 bases between. This CDR3 is 14 amino acids long. The CDR3 sequence is CASRSPGRGSPLHF. CDR3 in DNA: TGTGCCAGCAGAAGCCCGGGTAGAGGTTCACCCCTCCACTTT.

This clonotype was seen only a few times. The V gene is TRBV11-3, the J gene TRBJ2-7, with 7 nucleotides matching TRBD2. This CDR3 comprises 15 residues. The V gene end was trimmed by 0 bases and the J gene end by 3 bases; junction bases not matched to a gene: 5. Germline V CDR1 and CDR2: SGHNT, YENEEA. The CDR3 spells CASSLEGTNFYEQYF. The CDR3 nucleotides read TGTGCCAGCAGCTTAGAGGGGACTAATTTCTACGAGCAGTACTTC.